Listed below are T cell receptor beta chains from one sample, sequenced in a study of T cell repertoires and HLA-DP antigens. The antigens for these receptors are not known. Sequencing was performed with immunoSEQ multiplex PCR; in TCRdb, only in-frame clones are kept and a portion is missing. Here the sample spans around 100,000 clones, almost 95% being singletons. Sample: CD4+ T cells from PBMCs. These receptors were obtained from a woman under 30 in good health and CMV-seronegative. Each CDR3 is given without its conserved first and last residue.

TRBV10-1,10,TRBJ2-1,ASSEGWDEQF
TRBV7-9,16,TRBJ2-3,ASSFAPGLAAAGDTQY
TRBV5-1,12,TRBJ2-5,ASSWQGSYETQY
TRBV15,14,TRBJ1-2,ATSRDGRIGLYGYT
TRBV25-1,12,TRBJ2-3,ASSEDISTDTQY
TRBV29-1,12,TRBJ2-1,SVEKDSIYNEQF
TRBV4-3,14,TRBJ1-2,ASSQVAITGGFGYT
TRBV4-2,14,TRBJ1-2,ASSQVGQGLKYGYT
TRBV5-5,14,TRBJ2-5,ASSDDRVRRAGTQY
TRBV28,12,TRBJ2-3,ASSLGGVPDTQY
TRBV6-6,12,TRBJ1-2,ASSYSTQPYGYT
TRBV4-1,16,TRBJ2-3,ASSQVGSSGDSTDTQY
TRBV21-1,13,TRBJ2-2,ATLMRGGLHGELF
TRBV4-3,16,TRBJ2-1,ASSRDRIELQPYNEQF
TRBV23-1,14,TRBJ2-1,ASSHSGTGERNEQF
TRBV19,16,TRBJ2-2,ASSLFLLAGEGAGELF